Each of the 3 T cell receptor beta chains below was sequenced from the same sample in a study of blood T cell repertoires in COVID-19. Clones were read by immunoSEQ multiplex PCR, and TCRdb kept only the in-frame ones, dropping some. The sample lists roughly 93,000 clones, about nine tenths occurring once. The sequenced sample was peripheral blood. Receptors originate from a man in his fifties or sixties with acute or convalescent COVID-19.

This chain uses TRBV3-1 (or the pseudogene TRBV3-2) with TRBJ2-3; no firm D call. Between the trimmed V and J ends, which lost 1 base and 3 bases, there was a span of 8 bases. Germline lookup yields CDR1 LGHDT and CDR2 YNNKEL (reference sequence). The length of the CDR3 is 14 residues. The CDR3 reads CASSQGASTDTQYF. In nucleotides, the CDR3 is TGTGCCAGCAGCCAAGGAGCTAGTACAGATACGCAGTATTTT.

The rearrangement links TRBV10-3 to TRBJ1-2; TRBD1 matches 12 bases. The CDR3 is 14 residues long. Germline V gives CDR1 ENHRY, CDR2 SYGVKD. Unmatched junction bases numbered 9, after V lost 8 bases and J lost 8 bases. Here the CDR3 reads CAIPDGTGGDGYTF. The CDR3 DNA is TGTGCCATCCCTGACGGGACAGGGGGCGACGGCTACACCTTC.

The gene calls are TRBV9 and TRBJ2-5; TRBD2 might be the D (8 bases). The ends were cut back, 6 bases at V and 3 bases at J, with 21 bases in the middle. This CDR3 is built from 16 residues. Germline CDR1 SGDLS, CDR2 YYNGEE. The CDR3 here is CASTLGGGGPKETQYF. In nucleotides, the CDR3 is TGTGCCAGCACCTTAGGGGGCGGGGGGCCAAAAGAGACCCAGTACTTC.